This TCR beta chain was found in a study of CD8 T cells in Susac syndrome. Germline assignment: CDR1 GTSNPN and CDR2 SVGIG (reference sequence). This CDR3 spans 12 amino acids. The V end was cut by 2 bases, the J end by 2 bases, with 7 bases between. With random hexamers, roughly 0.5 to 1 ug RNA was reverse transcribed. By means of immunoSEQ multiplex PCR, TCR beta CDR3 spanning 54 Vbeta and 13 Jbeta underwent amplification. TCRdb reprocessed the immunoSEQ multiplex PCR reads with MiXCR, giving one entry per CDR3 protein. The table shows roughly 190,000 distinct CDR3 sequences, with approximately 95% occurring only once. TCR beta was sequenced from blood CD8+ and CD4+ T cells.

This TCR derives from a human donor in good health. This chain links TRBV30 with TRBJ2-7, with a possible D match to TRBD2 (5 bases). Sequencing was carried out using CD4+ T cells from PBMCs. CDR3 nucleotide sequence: TGTGCCTGGAGTCGGGGAGCCTACGAGCAGTACTTC. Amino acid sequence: CAWSRGAYEQYF. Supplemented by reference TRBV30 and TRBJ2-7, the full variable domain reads SQTIHQWPATLVQPVGSPLSLECTVEGTSNPNLYWYRQAAGRGLQLLFYSVGIGQISSEVPQNLSASRPQDRQFILSSKKLLLSDSGFYLCAWSRGAYEQYFGPGTRLTVT.